Detailed here is one TCR beta chain. Its antigen specificity is not known. Libraries were built with the immunoSEQ multiplex PCR assay. The multiplex PCR relied on a mix of 60 forward primers for TCR Vbeta segments and 13 reverse primers for TCR Jbeta segments. The CDR3 region of rearranged TCR beta genes was amplified from genomic DNA by a multiplex PCR assay. On the Illumina HiSeq System, the amplified TCR beta libraries were sequenced as 87-base-pair reads. The source study handled its data this way. Across the 600 to 700 repertoires, a later analysis counted tens of millions of unique TCR beta chains, some 11 million of which were shared by at least two donors. A nearest-neighbor algorithm error-corrected the raw reads and collapsed the reads into unique sequences, merging closely related sequences to remove PCR and sequencing errors. CDR3 sequences were aligned to IMGT reference sequences to assign V, D and J gene segments. For a sequence to be retained, a match of at least six nucleotides was required to both a V gene segment and a J gene segment. A rearrangement was called productive if the CDR3 had no stop codons and remained in frame with V and J, and every other rearrangement was called non-productive. Following IMGT convention, CDR3 was defined as the stretch from the second conserved V-encoded cysteine to the conserved J-encoded phenylalanine. The earlier analysis of about 560 of the donors excluded any sequence lacking an unambiguous match to a single V gene segment. In an earlier analysis of several hundred of the donors, a V segment was called functional when productive rearrangements were above 56.7%, and segregating when the standard deviation between donors exceeded 5%. A statistical classification framework was developed to diagnose cytomegalovirus status using the catalog of TCR beta chain sequences. In a later analysis, V and J genes were assigned by comparing TCR nucleotide sequences against IMGT/GENE-DB human TR gene sequences. A later analysis assigned CDR3 sequences and most-parsimonious VDJ recombination scenarios with the TCRdist pipeline. In a later analysis, every TCR beta chain was defined by the combination of its CDR3 amino acid sequence and its V-gene family, and reads without a unique V-gene family were dropped. A later analysis removed several hundred highly shared, low-generation-probability nucleotide sequences to deal with suspected cross-contamination and a sequencing artifact. For each public chain, a later analysis derived a clonal expansion index from normalized ranks of inferred template counts within each repertoire. A later analysis computed generation probabilities with a VDJ recombination model fitted to out-of-frame rearrangements, and checked the results against IGoR. Hypergeometric tests were used in a later analysis to score TCR-TCR, TCR-HLA and TCR-CMV co-occurrence, with a repertoire-size bias correction applied to the TCR pairs. In a later analysis, false discovery rates were estimated by permuting HLA or CMV assignments 20 times. A later analysis grouped co-occurring TCRs with DBSCAN, adding TCRdist sequence similarity when clustering within HLA-allele-positive subsets. Co-occurrence clustering excluded repertoires with fewer than 30,000 or more than 120,000 public chains, plus five with anomalous nucleotide sharing. TCRdb provides this immuneACCESS table in a form limited to in-frame rearrangements. Some clones are lacking; in checked studies, under half of them reflect an unresolved V gene, and why the rest are absent is not known. That table furnishes V, J and clone size, whereas the DNA furnished D and trimming. This sample's table carries 75,000 to 100,000 clones. 1.4% to 1.5% of the sample comes from the top ten.

The sample originates from a study of cytomegalovirus exposure and HLA in healthy donors (dated by TCRdb to about 2017). About the study as a whole: In an earlier analysis of under 600 of the donors, less than 350 Gb of sequence data and 100 million or so unique TCR beta sequences from roughly 180 million T cells were reported. Roughly 300 gigabases of sequencing data and around 87 million unique TCR sequences were included in an early release covering about 620 HLA-typed donors. Among the approximately 400 genotyped donors, around 81% belonged to the genetic ancestry cluster associated with self-reported Caucasian donors. The study aimed to test whether cataloging public T cell receptors could reveal signatures of past pathogen exposure. The study profiled the T cell repertoires of fewer than 850 subjects by immunosequencing and related them to cytomegalovirus serostatus. In addition to the first cohort of 666 subjects, a separate validation cohort of over 90 different subjects was used. To predict cytomegalovirus infection status, the study brought together high-throughput TCR immunosequencing, statistical association of individual TCRs with disease status, and machine learning. To study patterns of TCR occurrence, a later analysis re-analyzed previously published TCR beta repertoires from hundreds of donors and added high-resolution HLA genotyping. In the later analysis, no new phenotypic data were used to find candidate immune exposures; instead, reliance was placed on TCR beta sequences and their occurrence across donors. An earlier analysis of 450 to 750 of the donors used high-throughput TCR beta sequencing to judge whether each TCR beta V gene segment behaved as functional or pseudogenic. Donor age, sex, ethnicity and CMV serostatus were compiled together with the repertoire data. A later genetic analysis used genome-wide SNP genotypes for 398 of the 666 donors, treating that subset as a discovery cohort. Every discovery cohort repertoire had been produced on one sequencing platform. HLA typing covered class I and class II loci at four-digit resolution. Typing coverage varied by locus: roughly 629-630 donors for A, B, C, DRB1 and DQB1; roughly 510 for DQA1; about 570 for DPA1; 400 to 480 for DPB1. Roughly 5 DR-DQ haplotypes were handled as single units for association and clustering, since linkage in the cohort was strong. Across approximately 420 genotyped donors of the cohort, an average of roughly 200,000 unique TCR beta nucleotide sequences per donor were sequenced, and roughly 17% of those sequences were non-productive.

The cohort comprised fewer than 750 healthy bone marrow donors. All cohort members were sampled while nominally healthy, although unrecorded immune exposures were likely present. The donor was CMV seronegative and was included in the group of 352 seronegative cohort members. Each donor provided a peripheral blood sample, and peripheral blood mononuclear cells were used for TCR beta sequencing. The Qiagen DNeasy Blood Extraction Kit was used to extract genomic DNA from the blood cell samples. The germline V gene encodes CDR1 SGHTS and CDR2 YDEGEE. The junction shows trimming of 0 bases on V and 4 bases on J, and the gene matches do not reach 5 bases of it. CDR3 length: 16 amino acids, cysteine to phenylalanine. The DNA shown is the 48-base CDR3, in frame from base 1. What the research found in general, with its limitations: A later genetic analysis reported fewer N-insertions in productive TCRs among donors in an Asian-associated ancestry cluster than the approximately 670-donor mean. The only immune exposure information available for the cohort was CMV serostatus. A later analysis associated 15,000 to 20,000 TCR beta sequences with specific HLA alleles at a false discovery rate of 0.05. This cohort had only TCR beta chains sequenced, and the lack of alpha or paired-chain data limited which features could be detected. Some IMGT-functional V segments, including TRBV6-2 and TRBV6-3, could not be distinguished by the 87-base-pair reads and were therefore excluded. According to a later analysis, parvovirus B19, influenza, CMV and Epstein-Barr virus appeared linked to several top co-occurrence clusters. In a later analysis, TCR association rates were found to vary across HLA loci, with the most associated TCRs seen for DRB1 alleles and the fewest for HLA-C alleles. The sequencing pipeline was judged likely to have produced a cluster of highly shared sequence variants as a technical artifact. Cytomegalovirus status was reported to be diagnosed by the classifier with high specificity and sensitivity in both the original and validation cohorts. A further reported finding was that TCR beta sequences accurately predicted the HLA-A and HLA-B alleles for most subjects in the first cohort. Strong co-occurrence of HLA alleles, especially DR and DQ, made assigning TCR associations to individual alleles difficult. Over 15 rarely observed V segments, including chromosome 9 orphons, were excluded from the earlier analysis of 550 to 700 of the donors because counts were too low. The authors suggested that the approach could potentially be extended to other disease states and immunological phenotypes. In the study, roughly 160 TCR beta chains were listed as associated with cytomegalovirus. V-gene and J-gene trimming of TCR beta chains was associated with a missense DCLRE1C variant in a later genetic analysis, and the association was replicated in an independent cohort. Presence/absence analyses assumed roughly uniform sequencing depth across donors, an assumption that may not hold. Broadly in line with IMGT annotations, most TCR beta V segments showed up in productive rearrangements about 90% or about 30% of the time in an earlier analysis of roughly 590 of the donors. In a later analysis, HLA-associated TCR beta chains showed more clonal expansion and lower generation probabilities than non-associated chains that were equally common. Linkage disequilibrium might explain the correlated functional status among segregating V segments, but an unknown experimental factor could not be excluded. In vitro tests confirmed that a few of the cytomegalovirus-associated TCR beta chains recognize cytomegalovirus antigens. HLA typing was unavailable for some donors at each locus, so association tests used only the typed subset. A later analysis found that most CMV-associated TCR beta chains appeared HLA-restricted, with HLA associations seemingly driven largely by CMV exposure. Most TCR sequences were observed very rarely across donors, whereas some public TCRs were present in many individuals.

This clonotype was obtained from a woman aged 55-69 years in good health and CMV-seronegative. Sequencing was carried out using PBMCs. This receptor chain uses TRBV5-8 and TRBJ2-1; 9 of the junction bases match TRBD1. DNA sequence: TGTGCCAGCAGCTTGGGTACCGGGACAGGGTACAATGAGCAGTTCTTC. Protein translation: CASSLGTGTGYNEQFF.